These 17 T cell receptor beta chains came from one sample sequenced in a study of CD8+ T cells in alopecia areata. Sorting relied on CD4, CD8alpha, NKG2D, NKG2ACE and other markers applied to pooled cutaneous lymph node cells. Following RNA extraction, reverse transcription yielded cDNA that acted as the sequencing template. Profiled with immunoSEQ multiplex PCR; TCRdb holds only in-frame clones, not every one. Listed for the sample are under 350,000 clones, none seen a single time. Material for sequencing was CD4+ T cells sorted from a lymph node. These receptors originate from a C3H/HeJ mouse with alopecia areata. The mouse strain carries the MHC haplotype H2-k.

This clone was seen a handful of times. The genes are named according to mouse. With the read ending 4 residues before the CDR3 end, the germline J gene is used to fill in that end. This chain connects TRBV17 to TRBJ1-1; 8 positions agree with TRBD1. In germline, CDR1 is MNHDT, CDR2 YYDKIL. This CDR3 has 15 amino acids. The junction had 1 base not matched to a gene; V was cut back by 1 base and J by 0 bases. The CDR3 here is CASSRAGGANTEVFF. The sequenced CDR3 bases are TGTGCTAGCAGTAGAGCAGGGGGCGCAAACACA.

This clone showed up many times. The germline and genes are mouse ones. The read terminates 4 residues before the CDR3 end, so the remaining end is supplied by the germline J gene. The chain uses TRBV13-1 and TRBJ1-2; 8 nucleotides agree with TRBD1. Germline loops: CDR1 NSHNY, CDR2 SYGAGN. The length of the CDR3 is 14 residues. Trimming removed 3 bases from V and 1 base from J; junction bases left unmatched: 2. Incomplete CDR3 DNA: TGTGCCAGCAGTGGGGACAGGAAAAACTCC. Translated, it gives CASSGDRKNS. In full, the CDR3 reads CASSGDRKNSDYTF.

This clone was observed a handful of times. Mouse names are used for the genes. The CDR3 is cut off 4 residues early in the read; its end comes from the germline J gene. The J gene is TRBJ1-1, the V gene TRBV31; TRBD1 matches 7 bases. V shed 3 bases and J 0 bases; nucleotides not matched to a gene: 4. This CDR3 region has 14 residues. The germline V gene encodes CDR1 GKSSPN and CDR2 SITVG. The DNA read from the CDR3 is TGTGCCTGGAGCCGCGGGACAGCAAACACA. Protein sequence: CAWSRGTANT. The whole CDR3 sequence reads CAWSRGTANTEVFF.

As to this clone: Gene names follow the mouse nomenclature. Sequencing ends 3 residues short of the CDR3 end; the germline J gene provides the rest. This chain joins TRBV19 and TRBJ1-6; no firm D call. TRBJ1-6 is treated as an ORF (open reading frame) with a function not yet certain. Germline assignment: CDR1 FNHDT and CDR2 SITEND (reference sequence). The CDR3 contains 15 residues. Trimming cost V 3 bases and J 6 bases, with 13 bases left between them. The CDR3 spells CASSKEGVVNSPLYF. Partial CDR3 DNA: TGTGCCAGCAGTAAGGAGGGTGTGGTTAATTCGCCC.

This clone has just a few counts. The gene names here belong to mouse. The read ends 4 residues early relative to the CDR3; the germline J gene fills the gap. The chain joins TRBV19 to TRBJ1-2; 11 nucleotides line up with TRBD1. The CDR3 length is 15 residues. V shed 3 bases, J shed 2 bases, and the junction held 3 bases outside the gene matches. Germline values: CDR1 FNHDT, CDR2 SITEND (reference sequence). The DNA read from the CDR3 is TGTGCCAGCAGTAACCGGGACAGGGGGAACTCC. This translates into CASSNRDRGNS. The whole CDR3 protein reads CASSNRDRGNSDYTF.

In this sample, this clone turned up a few times. Germline and genes: mouse. The read ends 4 residues shy of where the CDR3 ends; the end is completed using the germline J gene. The rearrangement joins TRBV1 to TRBJ1-1; 12 bases match TRBD1. This CDR3 is built from 16 residues. Per germline, CDR1 NSQYPW and CDR2 LRSPGD (reference sequence). CDR3 DNA (partial): TGCACCTGCAGTGCAGATCCGGGACAGGGGGCGGGA. Its protein is CTCSADPGQGAG. Given in full, the CDR3 is CTCSADPGQGAGEVFF. Full variable domain (remainder filled in from reference TRBV1 and TRBJ1-1): VTLLEQNPRWRLVPRGQAVNLRCILKNSQYPWMSWYQQDLQKQLQWLFTLRSPGDKEVKSLPGADYLATRVTDTELRLQVANMSQGRTLYCTCSADPGQGAGEVFFGKGTRLTVV.

In the case of this clone: Gene names are the mouse ones. The sequenced fragment ends 4 residues before the CDR3 boundary, so the rest is inferred from the germline J gene. This chain joins TRBV13-1 and TRBJ1-1; D unclear. The germline V gene encodes CDR1 NSHNY and CDR2 SYGAGN. Trimming took 5 bases from V and 0 from J, leaving 11 bases between them. The CDR3 has 14 residues. CDR3 in amino acids: CASRRQIANTEVFF. CDR3 DNA (partial): TGTGCCAGCAGGAGACAAATTGCAAACACA.

Of note for this clone: Gene names are mouse gene names. Read sequence stops 4 residues before the CDR3 end, and the germline J gene provides the missing end. The chain is built from TRBV5 and TRBJ1-1; D unresolved. The CDR3 runs to 12 residues. The germline V gene encodes CDR1 LGHNA and CDR2 YNLKQL (reference sequence). Here the CDR3 reads CASSQEEGEVFF. The sequenced part of the CDR3 DNA is TGTGCCAGCAGCCAAGAGGAGGGA.

With regard to this clone: Germline and genes here are mouse. The read is 4 residues too short to cover the CDR3 end, so that end is filled in from the germline J gene. This sample also contains other DNA sequences that code for the same CDR3. The chain employs TRBV19 and TRBJ2-1, with no clear D. In germline, CDR1 is FNHDT, CDR2 SITEND (reference sequence). With 5 bases removed from V and 0 bases from J, the gap between germline ends came to 3 bases. The CDR3 runs to 12 residues. The CDR3 DNA, read in part, is TGTGCCAGCAGCCATAACTATGCT. It yields the protein CASSHNYA. The full CDR3 protein is CASSHNYAEQFF.

This clone was observed a handful of times. Germline and genes: mouse. The read halts 4 residues ahead of the CDR3 end, with the missing end drawn from the germline J gene. The sample contains more than one DNA sequence encoding this CDR3. The chain joins TRBV19 to TRBJ1-1, with D possibly TRBD1 on 6 matching bases. Germline V gives CDR1 FNHDT, CDR2 SITEND (reference sequence). V lost 5 bases and J 4 bases, leaving 9 bases between the germline ends. The CDR3 extends over 12 amino acids. The CDR3 DNA, read in part, is TGTGCCAGCAGGAGGGACATCACA. It encodes CASRRDIT. The CDR3 reads in full as CASRRDITEVFF.

Of note for this clone: The genes are named according to mouse. The CDR3 end falls 4 residues outside the read, so it is completed with the germline J gene. This chain uses TRBV13-1 with TRBJ2-5; possible D gene TRBD1, 7 bases. The germline V and J ends were trimmed by 0 bases and 2 bases, with 13 bases remaining between them. CDR1 is NSHNY and CDR2 is SYGAGN in the germline V gene. The CDR3 has 16 amino acids. CDR3 amino acids: CASSDGGGPFQDTQYF. The sequenced CDR3 bases are TGTGCCAGCAGTGATGGAGGGGGCCCTTTCCAAGAC.

This clone was found a few times. Gene names follow the mouse nomenclature. The CDR3 here is CASRETGNYAEQFF. The sequenced CDR3 bases are TGTGCCAGCAGAGAGACAGGGAACTATGCT. This rearrangement joins TRBV19 to TRBJ2-1; 7 nucleotides align to TRBD1. The CDR3 extends 4 residues past the end of the read, so its final part is completed from the germline J gene. V lost 5 bases, J lost 1 base, and 3 bases stayed unmatched. The CDR3 covers 14 residues. CDR1 FNHDT and CDR2 SITEND come from the germline V gene (reference sequence). Combining the CDR3 with reference TRBV19 and TRBJ2-1 gives the whole variable domain GGIITQTPKFLIGQEGQKLTLKCQQNFNHDTMYWYRQDSGKGLRLIYYSITENDLQKGDLSEGYDASREKKSSFSLTVTSAQKNEMAVFLCASRETGNYAEQFFGPGTRLTVL.

On this clone itself: Mouse gene names apply. The CDR3 is cut off 4 residues early in the read; its end comes from the germline J gene. The V and J genes are TRBV19 and TRBJ2-1, with 8 bases matching TRBD2. Trimming took 2 bases from V and 0 from J; bases not matched to a gene: 7. Germline-derived CDR1 and CDR2 are FNHDT and SITEND (reference sequence). CDR3 length: 17 residues. The part of the CDR3 DNA that was read is TGTGCCAGCAGTATCCTCCGACTGGGGAATAACTATGCT. Its protein product is CASSILRLGNNYA. The full CDR3 reads CASSILRLGNNYAEQFF.

This clone occurred a few times. Germline and genes: mouse. The read is 4 residues too short to cover the CDR3 end, so that end is filled in from the germline J gene. J is TRBJ2-7 and V is TRBV14, with TRBD2 identical over 7 bases. Germline V lookup: CDR1 SGHDT, CDR2 FRDEAV. The V segment lost 4 bases and the J segment 3 bases; nucleotides outside the gene matches: 4. This CDR3 contains 13 residues. CDR3 amino acids: CASSLGGNYEQYF. The part of the CDR3 DNA that was read is TGTGCCAGCAGTCTTGGGGGGAACTAT.

As for this clone: The genes and germline here are from mouse. The read ends 4 residues early relative to the CDR3; the germline J gene fills the gap. The rearrangement uses TRBV13-1 and TRBJ2-1; TRBD1 aligns across 7 bases. CDR3 length: 12 amino acids. Germline values: CDR1 NSHNY, CDR2 SYGAGN. CDR3 DNA, as far as it was read: TGTGCCAGCAGCAGACAGGGCGCT. The encoded protein is CASSRQGA. The full-length CDR3 reads as CASSRQGAEQFF.

This clone has a handful of counts. A much larger clone is a single base away; this may be a read error. Each gene name is a mouse one. The observed sequence ends 4 residues before the CDR3 terminus, with the missing tail filled in from the germline J gene. The identical CDR3 is also encoded by other nucleotide sequences in the sample. This rearrangement joins TRBV13-2 to TRBJ1-2; D is possibly TRBD1 (6 bases). V lost 4 bases and J lost 0, with 10 bases in between. The CDR3 is 14 amino acids. CDR1 and CDR2 from the germline V gene are NNHNN and SYGAGS (reference sequence). The CDR3 sequence: CASGTGTTNSDYTF. The part of the CDR3 DNA that was read is TGTGCCAGCGGTACCGGGACAACAAACTCC.

This clone has just a few counts. Gene names refer to mouse genes. Read data end 4 residues before the CDR3 end; the end is taken from the germline J gene. The chain recombines TRBV5 with TRBJ2-4, with D maybe TRBD1 (6 bases). CDR1 is LGHNA and CDR2 is YNLKQL in the germline V gene (reference sequence). This CDR3 is 16 amino acids long. CDR3 sequence: CASSQDQGRLGNTLYF. The covered CDR3 bases are TGTGCCAGCAGCCAAGATCAGGGGAGATTAGGGAAC.